Each of the 12 T cell receptor beta chains below was sequenced from the same sample in a study of blood T cell repertoires in COVID-19. Sequencing used immunoSEQ multiplex PCR; TCRdb keeps in-frame clones, though not all of them. The profile shows 250,000 to 300,000 clones, roughly 90% of them singletons. Sequenced: PBMCs or T cells enriched from blood (not recorded which). These receptors were collected from a young woman who had recovered from COVID-19.

The chain has TRBV12-5 and TRBJ2-1; TRBD1 is a possible D gene (5 bases). The CDR3 has 14 amino acids. The V and J ends lost 6 bases and 3 bases respectively, with 12 bases between them. CDR1 is LGHNT and CDR2 is FRNRAP in the germline V gene. In DNA, the CDR3 is TGTGCTAGTGGCTCGACAGAAGGCTACAATGAGCAGTTCTTC. Amino acid sequence: CASGSTEGYNEQFF.

This chain joins TRBV12-3 or TRBV12-4 and TRBJ1-1; 10 bases are a match to TRBD1. This CDR3 spans 13 amino acids. V lost 7 bases to trimming and J lost 10 bases; unmatched junction nucleotides: 9. The CDR3 reads CASNLGQGMRAFF. CDR3 bases: TGTGCCAGCAACCTGGGACAGGGGATGCGAGCTTTCTTT.

CDR3 nucleotides: TGTGCCAGCAGTGGCCCTAGCGGGAGGCTTAGCTCCTACAATGAGCAGTTCTTC. This encodes CASSGPSGRLSSYNEQFF. The genes are TRBV2 and TRBJ2-1; 11 positions agree with TRBD2. In germline, CDR1 is SNHLY, CDR2 FYNNEI. V dropped 4 bases and J dropped 0; count of bases not matched to a gene: 8. The CDR3 runs 18 residues. Variable domain in full (rest from reference TRBV2 and TRBJ2-1): EPEVTQTPSHQVTQMGQEVILRCVPISNHLYFYWYRQILGQKVEFLVSFYNNEISEKSEIFDDQFSVERPDGSNFTLKIRSTKLEDSAMYFCASSGPSGRLSSYNEQFFGPGTRLTVL.

This clone was seen only once. The J gene is TRBJ2-1, the V gene TRBV2; TRBD1 aligns across 8 bases. Germline V gene sequence: CDR1 SNHLY, CDR2 FYNNEI. V dropped 3 bases and J dropped 4; count of bases not matched to a gene: 2. This CDR3 contains 14 residues. This CDR3 reads CASSDGTGYNEQFF. The CDR3 region has the DNA TGTGCCAGCAGTGATGGGACAGGATACAATGAGCAGTTCTTC.

The chain has TRBV30 and TRBJ2-3; TRBD2 aligns across 11 bases. This CDR3 contains 12 residues. Germline assignment: CDR1 GTSNPN and CDR2 SVGIG (reference sequence). After removal of 7 bases from V and 7 bases from J, the junction contained 4 bases not matched to a gene. CDR3 loop: CALAGGTNTQYF. CDR3 bases: TGTGCCTTAGCGGGAGGGACAAATACGCAGTATTTT.

The chain links TRBV4-1 to TRBJ1-3; D not certain. The germline V gene has CDR1 MGHRA and CDR2 YSYEKL. Trimming took 3 bases from V and 0 from J, leaving 9 bases between them. The CDR3 totals 15 residues. CDR3 amino acids: CASSQEQSSGNTIYF. The CDR3 DNA reads TGCGCCAGCAGCCAGGAACAGAGCTCTGGAAACACCATATATTTT.

The V gene is TRBV10-1, the J gene TRBJ2-6; 9 bases line up with TRBD1. V was clipped by 3 bases and J by 3 bases; unmatched bases: 9. The CDR3 consists of 18 residues. Germline CDR1 WNHNN, CDR2 SYGVQD (reference sequence). CDR3 in amino acids: CASSETKNRGRGANVLTF. DNA for the CDR3: TGCGCCAGCAGTGAAACGAAGAACAGGGGGCGTGGGGCCAACGTCCTGACTTTC.

The sample holds one count of this clone. The V gene is TRBV4-3, the J gene TRBJ2-1, with a possible D match to TRBD2 (6 bases). Germline values: CDR1 LGHNA, CDR2 YSLEER. Trimming removed 8 bases at V and 7 bases at J, with 12 bases between. The CDR3 runs 12 residues. CDR3 DNA sequence: TGCGCCAGCGGAGGGGTAGATAATGAGCAGTTCTTC. Encoded protein: CASGGVDNEQFF.

V usage is TRBV3-1 (or the pseudogene TRBV3-2) and J usage is TRBJ1-2; TRBD1 matches at 7 bases. The V gene end was trimmed by 2 bases and the J gene end by 4 bases; junction bases not matched to a gene: 1. CDR1 is LGHDT, CDR2 YNNKEL, per germline (reference sequence). This CDR3 is built from 13 residues. CDR3 in amino acids: CASSQQGVYGYTF. CDR3 nucleotides: TGTGCCAGCAGCCAACAGGGGGTCTATGGCTACACCTTC.

The table lists this clone with a count of one. The genes are TRBV7-2 and TRBJ2-7; 10 bases agree with TRBD1. CDR3 length: 15 residues. V lost 1 base, J lost 4 bases, and 4 bases stayed unmatched. The germline gives CDR1 SGHTA, CDR2 FQGNSA. The CDR3 sequence is CASSLEWTGGYEQYF. CDR3 DNA: TGTGCCAGCAGCTTAGAGTGGACAGGGGGGTACGAGCAGTACTTC.

There are a few counts of this clone. This chain joins TRBV7-8 and TRBJ1-4, with TRBD1 identical over 10 bases. Per the germline V gene, CDR1 is SGHVS and CDR2 is FQNEAQ. Trimming removed 6 bases from V and 10 bases from J; junction bases left unmatched: 8. The CDR3 has 14 residues. CDR3 region: CASSSGTGAGKLFF. The CDR3 DNA reads as TGTGCCAGCAGTTCCGGGACAGGGGCTGGAAAACTGTTTTTT.

The V and J genes are TRBV10-3 and TRBJ1-6, with 7 bases that match TRBD1. Unmatched junction bases numbered 14, after V lost 4 bases and J lost 17 bases. This CDR3 region has 14 residues. The germline V gene encodes CDR1 ENHRY and CDR2 SYGVKD. CDR3 DNA: TGTGCCATCAGTGGGGCCGGGACAGCCTCACCGGTCCACTTT. The encoded protein is CAISGAGTASPVHF.